These 29 T cell receptor beta chains were all obtained from the same sample, sequenced in a study of CD8 T cells in Susac syndrome. The RNA, roughly 0.5 to 1 ug, was put through reverse transcription using random hexamers. Each CDR3 protein gets one entry after TCRdb re-called the immunoSEQ multiplex PCR reads with MiXCR. The sample lists about 300,000 distinct CDR3 sequences; approximately 89% were seen once. The sequenced material came from CD8+ T cells from PBMCs. Every receptor here comes from a human donor with multiple sclerosis.

The chain employs TRBV29-1 and TRBJ2-2; D call uncertain. This CDR3 has 12 amino acids. Trimming stripped 6 bases from V and 0 bases from J, with 5 bases between. Germline lookup yields CDR1 SQVTM and CDR2 ANQGSEA. In DNA, the CDR3 is TGCAGCGTCGTGACGAACACCGGGGAGCTGTTTTTT. Translated, it gives CSVVTNTGELFF.

The chain links TRBV20-1 to TRBJ2-5; 9 bases are a match to TRBD1. The CDR3 covers 14 residues. Looked up from germline, CDR1 is DFQATT and CDR2 is SNEGSKA (reference sequence). Germline trimming cut 0 bases from V and 5 bases from J; bases unmatched to any gene: 4. CDR3 region: CSARDGTGHETQYF. The CDR3 DNA reads as TGCAGTGCTAGAGATGGGACAGGGCATGAGACCCAGTACTTC.

The chain combines TRBV24-1 with TRBJ2-1; 9 bases match TRBD1. Looked up from germline, CDR1 is KGHDR and CDR2 is SFDVKD. This CDR3 comprises 14 residues. The V gene end was trimmed by 6 bases and the J gene end by 5 bases; junction bases not matched to a gene: 4. CDR3 DNA sequence: TGTGCCACCAGTTCGTGGACAGGGGACAATGAGCAGTTCTTC. Amino acid sequence: CATSSWTGDNEQFF.

This rearrangement joins TRBV6-5 to TRBJ1-5; 7 bases match TRBD1. V shed 6 bases and J 2 bases; nucleotides not matched to a gene: 7. CDR1 is MNHEY and CDR2 is SVGAGI in the germline V gene. The CDR3 is made up of 15 amino acids. Here the CDR3 reads CASRNRDSRNQPQHF. The CDR3 nucleotides are TGTGCCAGCAGAAACCGGGACAGCCGCAATCAGCCCCAGCATTTT.

This chain connects TRBV12-3 or TRBV12-4 to TRBJ2-1, with TRBD2 identical over 12 bases. The junction had 6 bases not matched to a gene; V was cut back by 5 bases and J by 4 bases. The CDR3 extends over 16 amino acids. CDR3 protein: CASSPPGTSGYNEQFF. CDR3 nucleotide sequence: TGTGCCAGCAGTCCCCCCGGGACTAGCGGGTACAATGAGCAGTTCTTC.

The DNA of the CDR3 is TGTGCCAGCAGTGGCCGGACAGACACCACAGATACGCAGTATTTT. Its translation: CASSGRTDTTDTQYF. The chain couples TRBV12-3 or TRBV12-4 to TRBJ2-3, with a possible D match to TRBD1 (6 bases). The CDR3 has 15 amino acids. The V and J ends lost 5 bases and 2 bases respectively, with 14 bases between them.

The J gene is TRBJ2-3, the V gene TRBV7-9; 8 bases match TRBD2. CDR1 and CDR2 (germline): SEHNR, FQNEAQ (reference sequence). The CDR3 runs 16 residues. Trimming cost V 5 bases and J 2 bases; bases outside gene matches: 9. The DNA for the CDR3 is TGTGCCAGCAGCCTAGGTGGTAGCGGGACCACAGATACGCAGTATTTT. Residues: CASSLGGSGTTDTQYF.

The chain is built from TRBV7-9 and TRBJ1-2; possibly TRBD1 for D (6 bases). This CDR3 has 15 residues. CDR1 and CDR2 (germline): SEHNR, FQNEAQ (reference sequence). Trimming left V 1 base short and J 7 bases short, with 16 bases between. The CDR3: CASSLVPGVGGGYTF. For the CDR3, the DNA is TGTGCCAGCAGCTTAGTTCCAGGGGTTGGAGGTGGCTACACCTTC.

The chain combines TRBV4-1 with TRBJ2-7; TRBD2 might be the D (5 bases). V lost 0 bases and J lost 5, with 14 bases in between. The CDR3 is 15 residues long. Germline assignment: CDR1 MGHRA and CDR2 YSYEKL. CDR3 DNA sequence: TGCGCCAGCAGCCAAGATCCCATTTCGGGGAACGAGCAGTACTTC. Amino acids: CASSQDPISGNEQYF.

The chain couples TRBV10-3 to TRBJ2-1; 12 bases fit TRBD2. V lost 0 bases, J lost 5 bases, and 2 bases stayed unmatched. This CDR3 is 16 amino acids long. The germline CDR1 and CDR2 sequences are ENHRY and SYGVKD. CDR3 loop: CAISESGLAGNNEQFF. For the CDR3, the DNA is TGTGCCATCAGTGAGTCCGGACTAGCGGGGAACAATGAGCAGTTCTTC.

This chain uses TRBV6-1 with TRBJ2-7, with D hard to call. This CDR3 has 15 amino acids. V shed 1 base and J shed 4 bases, with 14 bases lying between them. Germline loops: CDR1 MNHNS, CDR2 SASEGT. CDR3 in DNA: TGTGCCAGCAGTGAAGGGCTAACCAGTATTTACGAGCAGTACGTC. Translation gives CASSEGLTSIYEQYV.

This chain connects TRBV5-1 to TRBJ2-5; D is undetermined. Germline values: CDR1 SGHRS, CDR2 YFSETQ. With 4 bases removed from V and 5 bases from J, the gap between germline ends came to 15 bases. This CDR3 has 14 amino acids. The CDR3 bases are TGCGCCAGCAGCCAGGACCCAAACGGGGAGACCCAGTACTTC. It specifies CASSQDPNGETQYF.

The chain combines TRBV2 with TRBJ2-5; 11 nucleotides line up with TRBD2. The V gene's germline CDR1 is SNHLY and CDR2 FYNNEI. This CDR3 has 15 residues. With 8 bases clipped from V and 1 base from J, the junction kept 6 bases outside the gene matches. The CDR3 DNA follows: TGTGCCAGCCTAGCGGGACTAGCGGTCCAAGAGACCCAGTACTTC. It encodes CASLAGLAVQETQYF.

The chain couples TRBV7-9 to TRBJ2-3; TRBD2 matches at 8 bases. CDR3 length: 13 amino acids. Trimming at V came to 5 bases and at J to 6 bases, leaving 4 bases not matched to a gene. CDR1 is SEHNR and CDR2 is FQNEAQ in the germline V gene (reference sequence). This CDR3 is CASSLSGVDTQYF. CDR3 DNA sequence: TGTGCCAGCAGCCTTAGCGGGGTTGATACGCAGTATTTT.

This chain connects TRBV7-9 to TRBJ2-3; D unresolved. V lost 2 bases and J 5 bases, leaving 14 bases between the germline ends. The CDR3 spans 15 residues. Germline CDR1 SEHNR, CDR2 FQNEAQ (reference sequence). CDR3 sequence: CASSLLGSDGDTQYF. CDR3 nucleotides: TGTGCCAGCAGCTTATTAGGGTCCGATGGAGATACGCAGTATTTT.

The V call is TRBV7-9, the J call TRBJ2-2; no clear D gene. V was cut by 9 bases and J by 5 bases, with 10 bases left in between. The germline gives CDR1 SEHNR, CDR2 FQNEAQ (reference sequence). The CDR3 loop spans 12 amino acids. As DNA, the CDR3 is TGTGCCAGGGACGCGAGGACCGGGGAGCTGTTTTTT. This gives the protein CARDARTGELFF.

V usage is TRBV7-6 and J usage is TRBJ2-5; 11 positions agree with TRBD1. The ends lost 2 bases at V and 1 base at J; junction bases unmatched: 9. Germline V gene sequence: CDR1 SGHVS, CDR2 FNYEAQ. The CDR3 has 18 amino acids. The chain's CDR3 is CASSLYGPDRGPQETQYF. Here the CDR3 DNA reads TGTGCCAGCAGCTTATATGGGCCGGACAGGGGGCCCCAAGAGACCCAGTACTTC.

This chain joins TRBV28 and TRBJ2-1; 8 positions agree with TRBD2. Germline CDR1 and CDR2: MDHEN and SYDVKM. V dropped 7 bases and J dropped 2; count of bases not matched to a gene: 16. This CDR3 comprises 18 residues. Written as DNA, the CDR3 is TGTGCCAGCAACGAGGTAGCGGGACCTCGAGCCCCCTACAATGAGCAGTTCTTC. This encodes CASNEVAGPRAPYNEQFF.

The genes are TRBV30 and TRBJ2-7; D unresolved. V was shortened by 1 base and J by 1 base, with 8 bases between the two germline ends. The length of the CDR3 is 13 residues. Germline CDR1 reads GTSNPN; CDR2 reads SVGIG (reference sequence). The CDR3 loop reads CAWSAGLSYEQYF. For the CDR3, the DNA is TGTGCCTGGAGTGCCGGTTTGTCCTACGAGCAGTACTTC.

J is TRBJ2-4 and V is TRBV7-2, with D maybe TRBD2 (5 bases). The V gene's germline CDR1 is SGHTA and CDR2 FQGNSA. The CDR3 totals 13 residues. Trimming removed 5 bases at V and 6 bases at J, with 11 bases between. CDR3 nucleotide sequence: TGTGCCAGCAGCCCGCCGGCGGGAAACATTCAGTACTTC. It yields the protein CASSPPAGNIQYF.

The chain couples TRBV6-1 to TRBJ1-2, with TRBD1 as a possible D gene (5 bases). Trimming pared 4 bases from V and 3 bases from J, leaving 15 bases between. CDR3 length: 15 residues. Per germline, CDR1 MNHNS and CDR2 SASEGT. The CDR3 protein is CASSGKGWIYYGYTF. The CDR3 DNA follows: TGTGCCAGCAGTGGCAAGGGGTGGATCTACTATGGCTACACCTTC.

This clonotype has just one count. The chain recombines TRBV27 with TRBJ2-7; 11 nucleotides align to TRBD2. V gave up 5 bases and J gave up 1 base; unmatched junction bases: 10. The CDR3 loop spans 17 amino acids. Germline V CDR1 and CDR2: MNHEY, SMNVEV (reference sequence). The CDR3 region is CASSPKTSGILSYEQYF. The DNA of the CDR3 is TGTGCCAGCAGTCCCAAGACTAGCGGGATACTTTCCTACGAGCAGTACTTC.

The chain has TRBV6-5 and TRBJ2-1; a possible D gene is TRBD2 (6 bases). Trimming shortened V by 0 bases and J by 0 bases, and 9 bases separated the two germline ends. Germline CDR1 MNHEY, CDR2 SVGAGI. The CDR3 runs to 16 residues. Here the CDR3 reads CASSYSGTYSYNEQFF. The CDR3 coding sequence is TGTGCCAGCAGTTACTCTGGGACTTACTCCTACAATGAGCAGTTCTTC.

The chain has TRBV6-2 or TRBV6-3 and TRBJ1-2; D not resolved. This CDR3 has 15 residues. V was pared by 2 bases and J by 3 bases, with 13 bases between. CDR1 and CDR2 (germline): MNHEY, SVGEGT. The CDR3 nucleotides read TGTGCCAGCAGTTACCTCAGGATCTCGGACTATGGCTACACCTTC. Residues: CASSYLRISDYGYTF.

This clonotype was counted a few times. The rearrangement uses TRBV6-2 or TRBV6-3 and TRBJ2-6; 8 positions match TRBD1. Germline CDR1 MNHEY, CDR2 SVGEGT. With 4 bases clipped from V and 4 bases from J, the junction kept 6 bases outside the gene matches. There are 16 residues in the CDR3. CDR3 protein: CASSSLQGGGANVLTF. DNA for the CDR3: TGTGCCAGCAGTTCCCTACAGGGGGGCGGGGCCAACGTCCTGACTTTC.

This sequence joins TRBV28 and TRBJ1-5; D is unclear. Trimming left V 2 bases short and J 3 bases short, with 8 bases between. The CDR3 has 14 amino acids. In germline, CDR1 is MDHEN, CDR2 SYDVKM. The chain's CDR3 is CASSLSAFNQPQHF. DNA for the CDR3: TGTGCCAGCAGTTTAAGCGCCTTCAATCAGCCCCAGCATTTT.

V is TRBV29-1 and J is TRBJ2-7; D uncertain. V was cut by 7 bases and J by 5 bases, with 15 bases left in between. This CDR3 spans 12 amino acids. CDR1 SQVTM and CDR2 ANQGSEA come from the germline V gene. The CDR3 DNA sequence: TGCAGCGCCGGGCTGTTAGAGCACGAGCAGTACTTC. Translating gives CSAGLLEHEQYF.

CDR3 loop: CASSPSTGAPYEQYF. The CDR3 nucleotides read TGTGCCAGCAGCCCATCGACGGGAGCGCCCTACGAGCAGTACTTC. J is TRBJ2-7 and V is TRBV7-9, with a tentative D call TRBD2 (6 bases). This CDR3 region has 15 residues. Germline-derived CDR1 and CDR2 are SEHNR and FQNEAQ (reference sequence). Trimming took off 5 bases at V and 2 bases at J, with 16 bases between the two ends.

The rearrangement joins TRBV27 to TRBJ1-1; D gene uncertain. V lost 5 bases to trimming and J lost 9 bases, with 13 bases between them. The germline V gene encodes CDR1 MNHEY and CDR2 SMNVEV (reference sequence). The CDR3 length is 12 residues. CDR3 nucleotide sequence: TGTGCCAGCAGTCCCAGAGGGCAGAAAGCTTTCTTT. This translates into CASSPRGQKAFF.